This TCR beta chain was found in a study of T cell responses to AZD1222 COVID-19 vaccine. Notes on the study in general: Possibly, clonal diversity was underestimated; donors were largely white British and included more females. CD4 TCRs associated with vaccination spanned spike, dominating at 160-218 and 743-854.

Produced via immunoSEQ multiplex PCR; TCRdb's table is partial and in-frame only. This sample yields about 110,000 clones, of which over 80% are seen a single time; roughly 7.9% belongs to the top ten. With 4 bases removed from V and 6 bases from J, the gap between germline ends came to 19 bases. This CDR3 region has 14 residues. Germline CDR1 is SQVTM and CDR2 is ANQGSEA. A word on this clone: Its antigen is unidentified.

J is TRBJ2-7 and V is TRBV29-1; tentatively, D is TRBD2 (6 bases). The TCR sequence derives from an adult who received the AZD1222 COVID-19 vaccine. Material: peripheral blood, obtained 28 days after the second AZD1222 dose. CDR3 in amino acids: CSVGGVGTNGEQYF. The DNA of the CDR3 is TGCAGCGTTGGGGGGGTGGGAACAAATGGCGAGCAGTACTTC.